Below, one T cell receptor (beta chain) is given with its context. Which antigen it targets is not known. Per-base quality was not reported, and no clone a single base away is much larger than it. The data derive from a study of blood T cell repertoires in COVID-19 (dated by TCRdb to about 2020). About the full investigation: The collaborator samples originated in the United States, Italy and Spain and spanned the acute and convalescent phases of COVID-19. Nearly every sample came with metadata listing a de-identified subject ID, COVID-19 status, age in years and sex. The prospective study material was composed of cDNA or gDNA derived from T cells, B-cell-depleted T cells, or PBMCs. Deeply sampled blood TCRbeta repertoires from subjects exposed to, actively infected with, or recovered from COVID-19 were included in the dataset. The samples were drawn from the first 160 participants of the ongoing ImmuneRACE study and from 950 to 1,500 subjects provided by 6 global collaborators. HLA class I and class II types, where available, came from metadata supplied by the sample provider rather than from assay-based typing. The repertoires were released in a freely available public database meant as a resource for research on the immune response to SARS-CoV-2.

Study-level results and caveats: Clinical and demographic metadata were provided uncurated, with the amount varying by source and participant.

The immunoSEQ Assay, a bias-controlled multiplex PCR, was used to amplify TCRbeta CDR3 regions from genomic DNA. In the authors' own workflow: The number of nucleated cells in each sample was estimated from the amplification of reference gene primers within the assay. To quantify the absolute abundance of each unique TCRbeta CDR3 rearrangement, sequence reads were collapsed and filtered. For each sample, productive Simpson clonality was calculated as the square root of Simpson's diversity index across productive rearrangements. The table comes from immuneACCESS by way of TCRdb, which keeps in-frame sequences with V and J called. Part of the clones is missing from these tables; in studies checked, under half for an unresolved V gene and the rest for unknown reasons. The V and J calls and the clone size are those of that table, but D and trimming were determined from the DNA. The sample table records around 240,000 clones; approximately 86% of these occur just once. 3% to 3.5% of the sample is in the top ten clones.

Samples from volunteer blood donors who had recovered from COVID-19 were contributed by a second Seattle source. Whole blood was collected in K2EDTA tubes by collaborating institutions according to the institutions' own protocols. Collaborator samples were shipped for TCRbeta analysis as frozen whole blood, isolated PBMCs, or DNA extracted from either sample type. Cut back by 5 bases and 3 bases, the V and J ends lie 23 bases apart. From the cysteine up to the phenylalanine, the CDR3 has a length of 18 residues. Only the CDR3 portion is preserved as DNA: 54 bases, with reading frame beginning at the first base. From the germline V gene, CDR1 is SNHLY and CDR2 is FYNNEI.

This receptor was taken from a woman in her 30s who had recovered from COVID-19. Recombination linked TRBV2 to TRBJ1-5, with a weak D call of TRBD1 (6 bases match). The specimen was peripheral blood. CDR3 loop: CASSLAPYWDNNNQPQHF. The sequence in DNA is TGTGCCAGCAGTCTGGCCCCGTACTGGGACAACAACAATCAGCCCCAGCATTTT.